This TCR beta chain comes out of a study of OX40 agonist ivuxolimab in advanced cancers. About the investigation overall: Ivuxolimab was a fully human IgG2 agonistic monoclonal antibody targeting the costimulatory receptor OX40 (CD134). Intravenous ivuxolimab was administered to patients every 2 weeks at six dose levels: 0.01, 0.1, 0.3, 1.5, 3 and 10 mg/kg. Of the roughly 54 dose-escalation patients, hepatocellular carcinoma was present in around 20, melanoma in around 15, renal cell carcinoma in 9 and head and neck cancer in 9. A male proportion of roughly 80% and a mean age of approximately 60 years, ranging from roughly 23 to 80, were recorded for the dose-escalation cohort. Prior anti-PD-1, anti-PD-L1 or anti-CTLA-4 therapy was permitted, and approximately 40% of dose-escalation patients had received checkpoint inhibitors. Partial responses occurred in three dose-escalation patients, of whom one had hepatocellular carcinoma and two had cutaneous melanoma. The point of sequencing TCRbeta in the periphery was to test whether ivuxolimab changed TCR sequence diversity and drove clonal T-cell expansion. The paper covers the monotherapy dose-escalation part of the phase I ivuxolimab trial, which included N ≈ 50 patients.

In regard to this clone: Its antigen has not been determined. Base qualities are not recorded, but no much larger clone differs from it by a single base.

The paper's findings and limits, for the study overall: Which antigens the clonally expanded peripheral T cells were specific for was not determined. Partial responders in the 0.1-3.0 mg/kg groups had among the lowest normalized peripheral clonal expansion, especially among CD8+ T cells. Low levels of normalized T-cell clonal expansion were also seen in some patients who did not respond. At doses from 0.1 to 3.0 mg/kg, clonal expansion was seen in both CD4+ and CD8+ blood T cells between baseline and week 6. On average, CD8+ T cells showed more expanded clones than CD4+ T cells after ivuxolimab.

For sequencing of the TCRbeta CDR3 region, genomic DNA was extracted from the sorted cells. TCRbeta CDR3 regions were sequenced using the immunoSEQ Assay. This immuneACCESS table, as held by TCRdb, lists in-frame sequences with V and J called but not all clones. Of the missing ones, under half trace to an unresolved V gene in checked studies; the others have no known cause. The sample table shows around 37,000 clones, and 88% are seen once. 13% of the sample is in the top ten clones. The trial excluded patients who had a history of autoimmune disease or were on systemic immunosuppression. Peripheral blood for TCR sequencing was drawn from every dose cohort at baseline, at cycle 4 day 1 and at cycle 7 day 1. The samples were taken from a phase I, first-in-human, multicenter, open-label dose-escalation trial of ivuxolimab. The trial enrolled adults with locally advanced or metastatic head and neck squamous cell, hepatocellular, melanoma or renal cell carcinoma. Before TCR sequencing, CD4+ T cells and CD8+ T cells were sorted from peripheral blood as separate populations.

Including cysteine and phenylalanine, the CDR3 has 15 amino acids. Only the CDR3 part of the read is kept: 45 bases, read in frame from the first base. Trimming removed 0 bases from V and 6 bases from J; the gene matches leave 0 bases unexplained. The germline V gene sets CDR1 to SGDLS and CDR2 to YYNGEE. The sequence was collected from an adult with an advanced solid tumor such as melanoma, head and neck, liver or kidney cancer. The V and J segments used are TRBV9 and TRBJ2-1; TRBD2 fits 13 bases in the junction. Sequences were derived from CD4+ or CD8+ T cells sorted from blood, sampled in a trial of the OX40 agonist ivuxolimab. This receptor has the CDR3 CASSVGTSGSNEQFF. The nucleotide sequence is given as TGTGCCAGCAGCGTAGGGACTAGCGGGAGCAATGAGCAGTTCTTC. Extended through the reference TRBV9 and TRBJ2-1 proteins, this CDR3 yields the full variable domain: DSGVTQTPKHLITATGQRVTLRCSPRSGDLSVYWYQQSLDQGLQFLIQYYNGEERAKGNILERFSAQQFPDLHSELNLSSLELGDSALYFCASSVGTSGSNEQFFGPGTRLTVL.